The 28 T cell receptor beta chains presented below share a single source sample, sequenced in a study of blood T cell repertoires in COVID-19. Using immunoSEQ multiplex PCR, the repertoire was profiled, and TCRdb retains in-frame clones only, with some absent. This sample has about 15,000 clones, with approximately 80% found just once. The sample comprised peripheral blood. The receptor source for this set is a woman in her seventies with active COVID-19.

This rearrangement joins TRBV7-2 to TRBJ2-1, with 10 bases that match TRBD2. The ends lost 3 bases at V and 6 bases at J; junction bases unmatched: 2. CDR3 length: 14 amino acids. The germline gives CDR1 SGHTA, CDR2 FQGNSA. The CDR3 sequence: CASSFSGRSNEQFF. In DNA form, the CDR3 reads TGTGCCAGCAGCTTTAGCGGGAGGTCCAATGAGCAGTTCTTC.

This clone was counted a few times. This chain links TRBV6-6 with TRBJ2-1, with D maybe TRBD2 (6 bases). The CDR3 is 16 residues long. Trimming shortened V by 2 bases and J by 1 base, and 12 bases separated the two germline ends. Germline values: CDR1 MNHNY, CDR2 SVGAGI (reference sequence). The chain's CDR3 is CASSYKRAISYNEQFF. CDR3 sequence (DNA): TGTGCCAGCAGTTACAAGCGGGCTATATCCTACAATGAGCAGTTCTTC.

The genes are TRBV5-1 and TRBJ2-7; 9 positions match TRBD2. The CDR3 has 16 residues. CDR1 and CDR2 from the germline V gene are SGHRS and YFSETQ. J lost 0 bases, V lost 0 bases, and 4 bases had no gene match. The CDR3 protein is CASSLVGLAFSYEQYF. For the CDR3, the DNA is TGCGCCAGCAGCTTGGTGGGACTAGCTTTCTCCTACGAGCAGTACTTC.

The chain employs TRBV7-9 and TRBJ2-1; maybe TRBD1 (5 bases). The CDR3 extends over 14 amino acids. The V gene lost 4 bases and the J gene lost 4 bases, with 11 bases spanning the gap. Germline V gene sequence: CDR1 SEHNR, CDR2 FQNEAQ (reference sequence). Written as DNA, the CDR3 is TGTGCCAGCAGCTCGAATCAGGGTTACAATGAGCAGTTCTTC. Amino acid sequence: CASSSNQGYNEQFF.

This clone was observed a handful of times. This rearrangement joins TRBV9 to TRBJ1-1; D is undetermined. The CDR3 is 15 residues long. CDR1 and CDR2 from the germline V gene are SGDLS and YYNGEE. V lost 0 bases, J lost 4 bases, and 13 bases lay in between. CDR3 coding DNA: TGTGCCAGCAGCGTAGCAAGCGACGGGAGCACTGAAGCTTTCTTT. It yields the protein CASSVASDGSTEAFF.

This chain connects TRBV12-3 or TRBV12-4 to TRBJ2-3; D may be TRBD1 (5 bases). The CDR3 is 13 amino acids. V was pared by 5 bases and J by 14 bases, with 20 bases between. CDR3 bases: TGTGCCAGCAGTCCCGACATAATTGGGGCGAGGTATTTT. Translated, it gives CASSPDIIGARYF.

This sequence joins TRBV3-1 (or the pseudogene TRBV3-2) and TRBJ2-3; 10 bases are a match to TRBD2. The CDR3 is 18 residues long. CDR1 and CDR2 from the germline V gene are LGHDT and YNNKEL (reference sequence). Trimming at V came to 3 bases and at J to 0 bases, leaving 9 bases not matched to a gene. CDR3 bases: TGTGCCAGCAGCCATTCTCCTCATAGCGGGAGGAGCACAGATACGCAGTATTTT. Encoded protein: CASSHSPHSGRSTDTQYF.

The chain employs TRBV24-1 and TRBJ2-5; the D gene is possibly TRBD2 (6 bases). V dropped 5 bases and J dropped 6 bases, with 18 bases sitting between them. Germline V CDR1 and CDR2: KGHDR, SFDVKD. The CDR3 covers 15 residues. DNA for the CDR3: TGTGCCACCAGTGCGGGGGACGGCCGGGGGAAGACCCAGTACTTC. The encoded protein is CATSAGDGRGKTQYF.

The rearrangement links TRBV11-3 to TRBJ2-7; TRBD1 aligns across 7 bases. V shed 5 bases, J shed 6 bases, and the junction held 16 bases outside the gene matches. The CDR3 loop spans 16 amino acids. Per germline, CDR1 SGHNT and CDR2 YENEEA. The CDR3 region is CASSPRQGAGMGEQYF. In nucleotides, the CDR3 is TGTGCCAGCAGCCCCAGACAGGGAGCCGGTATGGGCGAGCAGTACTTC.

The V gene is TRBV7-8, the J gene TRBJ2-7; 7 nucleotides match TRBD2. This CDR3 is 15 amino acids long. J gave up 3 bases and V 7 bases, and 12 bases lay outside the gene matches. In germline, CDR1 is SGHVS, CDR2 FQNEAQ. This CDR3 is CASTLGWGGSYEQYF. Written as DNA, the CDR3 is TGTGCCAGCACCCTAGGGTGGGGGGGAAGCTACGAGCAGTACTTC.

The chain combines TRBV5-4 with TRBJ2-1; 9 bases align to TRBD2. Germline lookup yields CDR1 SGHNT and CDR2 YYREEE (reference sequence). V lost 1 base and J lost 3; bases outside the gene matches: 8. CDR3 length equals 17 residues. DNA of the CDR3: TGTGCCAGCAGCTTGATGTATCTAGCGGGGTACTACAATGAGCAGTTCTTC. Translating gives CASSLMYLAGYYNEQFF.

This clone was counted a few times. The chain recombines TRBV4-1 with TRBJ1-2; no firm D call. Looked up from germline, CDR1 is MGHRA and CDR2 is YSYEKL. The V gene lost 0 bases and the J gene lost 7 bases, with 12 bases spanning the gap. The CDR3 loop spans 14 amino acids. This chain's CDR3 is CASSQDLQNLGYTF. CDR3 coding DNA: TGCGCCAGCAGCCAAGATCTCCAGAACCTTGGCTACACCTTC.

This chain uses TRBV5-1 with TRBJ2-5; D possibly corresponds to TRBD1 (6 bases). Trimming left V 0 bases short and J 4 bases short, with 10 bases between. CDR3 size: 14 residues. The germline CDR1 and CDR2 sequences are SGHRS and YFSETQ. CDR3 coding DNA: TGCGCCAGCAGCTTGGGACAGGCAGGAGAGACCCAGTACTTC. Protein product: CASSLGQAGETQYF. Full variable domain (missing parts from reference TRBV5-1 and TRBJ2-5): KAGVTQTPRYLIKTRGQQVTLSCSPISGHRSVSWYQQTPGQGLQFLFEYFSETQRNKGNFPGRFSGRQFSNSRSEMNVSTLELGDSALYLCASSLGQAGETQYFGPGTRLLVL.

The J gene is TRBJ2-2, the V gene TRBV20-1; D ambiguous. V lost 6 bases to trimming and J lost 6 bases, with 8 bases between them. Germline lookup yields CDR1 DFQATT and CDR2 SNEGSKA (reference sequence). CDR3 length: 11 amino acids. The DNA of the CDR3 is TGCAGTGCAGACTTTTCCGGGGAGCTGTTTTTT. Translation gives CSADFSGELFF.

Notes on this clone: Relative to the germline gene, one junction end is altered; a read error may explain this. The CDR3 region has the DNA TGTGCCAGCAGTCAAGACAGGGATCGCGACGAGCAGTACTTC. This codes for CASSQDRDRDEQYF. The rearrangement uses TRBV3-1 (or the pseudogene TRBV3-2) and TRBJ2-7, with 7 bases aligning to TRBD1. Germline lookup yields CDR1 LGHDT and CDR2 YNNKEL (reference sequence). The CDR3 sequence is 14 residues long.

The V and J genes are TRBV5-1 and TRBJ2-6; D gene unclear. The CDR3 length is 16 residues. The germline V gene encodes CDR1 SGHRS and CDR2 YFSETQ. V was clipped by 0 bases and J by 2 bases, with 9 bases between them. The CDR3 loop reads CASSLEQVAGANVLTF. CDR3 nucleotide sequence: TGCGCCAGCAGCTTGGAGCAGGTGGCTGGGGCCAACGTCCTGACTTTC.

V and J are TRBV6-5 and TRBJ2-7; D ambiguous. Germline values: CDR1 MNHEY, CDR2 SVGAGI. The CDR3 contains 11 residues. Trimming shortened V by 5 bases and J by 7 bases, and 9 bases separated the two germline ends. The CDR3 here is CASSSEREQYF. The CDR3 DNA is TGTGCCAGCAGTAGCGAGAGGGAGCAGTACTTC.

CDR3 bases: TGTGCCACCAGTGACTCCGACAGGTACAATGAGCAGTTCTTC. It codes for CATSDSDRYNEQFF. The gene calls are TRBV24-1 and TRBJ2-1; D is perhaps TRBD1 (6 bases). The CDR3 loop spans 14 amino acids. Per the germline V gene, CDR1 is KGHDR and CDR2 is SFDVKD. The ends were cut back, 4 bases at V and 4 bases at J, with 10 bases in the middle.

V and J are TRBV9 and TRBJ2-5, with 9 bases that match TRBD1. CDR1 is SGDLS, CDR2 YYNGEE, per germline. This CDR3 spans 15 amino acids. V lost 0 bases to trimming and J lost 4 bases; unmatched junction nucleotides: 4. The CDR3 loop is CASSVADRGGETQYF. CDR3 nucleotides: TGTGCCAGCAGCGTAGCGGACAGGGGAGGAGAGACCCAGTACTTC.

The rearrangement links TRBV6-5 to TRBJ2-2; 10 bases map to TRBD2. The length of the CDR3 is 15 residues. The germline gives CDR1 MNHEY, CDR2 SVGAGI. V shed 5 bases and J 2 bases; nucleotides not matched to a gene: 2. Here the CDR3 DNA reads TGTGCCAGCAGTCCTAGCGGGAGTAACACCGGGGAGCTGTTTTTT. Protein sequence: CASSPSGSNTGELFF.

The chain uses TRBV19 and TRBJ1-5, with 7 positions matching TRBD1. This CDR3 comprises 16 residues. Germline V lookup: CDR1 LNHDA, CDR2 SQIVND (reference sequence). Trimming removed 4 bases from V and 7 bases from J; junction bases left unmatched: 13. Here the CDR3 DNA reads TGTGCCAGTAGTAGTCTAGACAGGGTAAGTAGCCAGCCCCAGCATTTT. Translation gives CASSSLDRVSSQPQHF. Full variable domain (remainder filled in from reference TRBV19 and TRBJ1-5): DGGITQSPKYLFRKEGQNVTLSCEQNLNHDAMYWYRQDPGQGLRLIYYSQIVNDFQKGDIAEGYSVSREKKESFPLTVTSAQKNPTAFYLCASSSLDRVSSQPQHFGDGTRLSIL.

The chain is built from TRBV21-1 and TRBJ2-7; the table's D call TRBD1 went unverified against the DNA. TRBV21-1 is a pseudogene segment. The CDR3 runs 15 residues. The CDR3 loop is CASSHRDRGSYEQYF. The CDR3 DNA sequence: TGTGCCAGCAGCCATCGGGACAGGGGGTCCTACGAGCAGTACTTC.

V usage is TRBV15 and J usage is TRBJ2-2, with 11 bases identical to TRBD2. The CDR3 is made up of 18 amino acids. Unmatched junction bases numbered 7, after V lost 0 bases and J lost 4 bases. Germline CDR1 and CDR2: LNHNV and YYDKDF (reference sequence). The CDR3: CATSRDPAGLAATGELFF. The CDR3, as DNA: TGTGCCACCAGCAGAGATCCCGCGGGACTAGCGGCCACCGGGGAGCTGTTTTTT.

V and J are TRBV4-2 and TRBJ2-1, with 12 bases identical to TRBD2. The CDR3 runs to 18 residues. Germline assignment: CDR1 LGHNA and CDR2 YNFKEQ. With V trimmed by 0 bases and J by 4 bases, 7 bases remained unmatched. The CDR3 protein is CASSQDGSLAGGYNEQFF. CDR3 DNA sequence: TGTGCCAGCAGCCAAGATGGCAGCCTAGCGGGAGGGTACAATGAGCAGTTCTTC.

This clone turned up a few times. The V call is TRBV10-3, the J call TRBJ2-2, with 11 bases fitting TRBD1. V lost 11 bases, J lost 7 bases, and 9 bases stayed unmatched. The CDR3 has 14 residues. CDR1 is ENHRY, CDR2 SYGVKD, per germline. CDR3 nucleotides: TGTGCCGCCAACCGGGACAGGGGGGACGGGGAGCTGTTTTTT. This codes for CAANRDRGDGELFF.

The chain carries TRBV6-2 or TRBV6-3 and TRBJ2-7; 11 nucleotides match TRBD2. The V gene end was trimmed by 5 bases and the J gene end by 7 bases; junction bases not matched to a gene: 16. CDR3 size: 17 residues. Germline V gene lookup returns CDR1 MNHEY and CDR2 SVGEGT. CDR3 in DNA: TGTGCCAGCAGTCATACATATAGCGGGAGGGCCACGTTGGAGCAGTACTTC. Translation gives CASSHTYSGRATLEQYF.

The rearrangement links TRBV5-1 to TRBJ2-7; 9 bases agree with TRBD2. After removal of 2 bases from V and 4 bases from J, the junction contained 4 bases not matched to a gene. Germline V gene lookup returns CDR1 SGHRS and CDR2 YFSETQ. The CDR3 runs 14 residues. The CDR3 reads CASSFSGRSYEQYF. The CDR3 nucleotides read TGCGCCAGCAGCTTCAGCGGGAGGTCGTACGAGCAGTACTTC.

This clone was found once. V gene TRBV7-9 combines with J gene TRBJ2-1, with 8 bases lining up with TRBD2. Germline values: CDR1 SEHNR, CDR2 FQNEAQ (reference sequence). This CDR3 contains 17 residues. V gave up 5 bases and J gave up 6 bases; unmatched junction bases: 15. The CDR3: CASSARPTGLGANEQFF. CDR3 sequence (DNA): TGTGCCAGCAGCGCAAGACCTACGGGACTAGGGGCCAATGAGCAGTTCTTC.